This TCR beta chain was identified during a study of early T cells in non-severe SARS-CoV-2 infection. Overall study context: The study sequenced bulk RNA from unsorted whole blood, with chains unpaired.

The CDR3 length is 11 residues. Germline V gives CDR1 SGHNT, CDR2 YYREEE (reference sequence). V lost 2 bases, J lost 4 bases, and 1 base lay in between. Molecules of cDNA were individually given unique molecular identifiers that were attached to them. TCRdb re-called the 5' RACE reads with MiXCR, one entry per CDR3 protein. The table lists tens of thousands of distinct CDR3 sequences, approximately 12% of them singletons, with around 4.6% in the top ten. This clonotype was seen ten or more times. Sequencing was carried out using whole blood. The chain uses TRBV5-4 and TRBJ2-1, with D uncertain. The clonotype originates from an adult who was a healthcare worker with PCR-confirmed SARS-CoV-2 infection or an uninfected control (not recorded which). The CDR3 is CASSLYNEQFF. The CDR3 DNA reads as TGTGCCAGCAGCTTATACAATGAGCAGTTCTTC.